The 2 T cell receptor beta chains below come from one sample, sequenced in a study of shared clonotypes between healthy human individuals. Sequencing was performed with immunoSEQ multiplex PCR; in TCRdb, only in-frame clones are kept and a portion is missing. The sample lists roughly 2,300,000 clones; around 92% were seen once. Sequencing was performed on naive CD4+ T cells from PBMCs. Specified subset: CD45RA+ positively selected. The source of these receptors is a man between 18 and 29 years old in good health. Some clones in this sample may be carry-over from other donors' samples.

The V call is TRBV10-3, the J call TRBJ2-7; D might be TRBD2 (7 bases). The germline CDR1 and CDR2 sequences are ENHRY and SYGVKD. V was cut by 11 bases and J by 2 bases, with 13 bases left in between. The CDR3 is made up of 12 amino acids. The CDR3 region has the DNA TGTGCCGTCACCGGGGGGCCCTACGAGCAGTACTTC. Protein: CAVTGGPYEQYF.

J is TRBJ2-5 and V is TRBV4-2, with D possibly being TRBD1 (5 bases). The DNA end lines up better with TRBJ2-7; the J call may be wrong. CDR1 LGHNA and CDR2 YNFKEQ come from the germline V gene. The CDR3 runs to 15 residues. The CDR3 sequence is CASSHERVRGNEQYF. The CDR3 DNA sequence: TGTGCCAGCAGCCATGAAAGGGTTAGGGGAAACGAGCAGTACTTC.